This TCR beta chain comes out of a study of T cells in tuberculosis. Study background: Within 7 days of starting treatment, or before, PBMC were stored.

Time point indicated: new active TB diagnosis, blood taken before or within 7 days of starting treatment. Concerning this clone itself: What it binds is not known.

Method: immunoSEQ multiplex PCR; TCRdb's copy keeps in-frame clones and lacks some. The sample lists approximately 49,000 clones, 90% to 95% occurring once. Germline-derived CDR1 and CDR2 are SQVTM and ANQGSEA. The CDR3 extends over 13 amino acids. V lost 4 bases and J 0 bases, leaving 7 bases between the germline ends. Study results and caveats: Selection depended on which cryopreserved specimens were available. Active tuberculosis TCR-alpha repertoires lay closer to GMM-specific TCRs than IGRA-negative controls, suggesting clonal expansion. Shorter CDR3-alpha in active tuberculosis partly drove smaller distances.

The TCR originated in an adult with tuberculosis. The chain joins TRBV29-1 to TRBJ2-1, with a weak D call TRBD1 (5 bases). This material consisted of PBMCs, taken at tuberculosis diagnosis. In DNA form, the CDR3 reads TGCAGCGTTGGACAGAGCTCCTACAATGAGCAGTTCTTC. The encoded protein is CSVGQSSYNEQFF.